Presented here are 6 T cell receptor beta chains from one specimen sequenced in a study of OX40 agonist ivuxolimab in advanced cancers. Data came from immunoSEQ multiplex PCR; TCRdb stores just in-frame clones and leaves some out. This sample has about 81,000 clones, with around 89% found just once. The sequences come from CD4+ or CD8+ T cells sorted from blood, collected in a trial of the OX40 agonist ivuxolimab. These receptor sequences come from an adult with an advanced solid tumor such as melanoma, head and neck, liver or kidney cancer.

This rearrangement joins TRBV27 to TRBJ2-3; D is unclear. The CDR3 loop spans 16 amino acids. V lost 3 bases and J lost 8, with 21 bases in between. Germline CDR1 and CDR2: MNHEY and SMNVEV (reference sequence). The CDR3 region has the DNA TGTGCCAGCAGTTTGGCTCTTGACTCCCTCGGCACTACGCAGTATTTT. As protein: CASSLALDSLGTTQYF.

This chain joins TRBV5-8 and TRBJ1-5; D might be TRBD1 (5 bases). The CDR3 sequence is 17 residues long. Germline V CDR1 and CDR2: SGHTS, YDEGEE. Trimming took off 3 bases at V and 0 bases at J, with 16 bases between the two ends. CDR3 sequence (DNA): TGTGCCAGCAGCTCCCCGGGGAGGGGCGGTAGCAATCAGCCCCAGCATTTT. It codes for CASSSPGRGGSNQPQHF. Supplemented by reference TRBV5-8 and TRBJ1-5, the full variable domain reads EAGVTQSPTHLIKTRGQQATLRCSPISGHTSVYWYQQALGLGLQFLLWYDEGEERNRGNFPPRFSGRQFPNYSSELNVNALELEDSALYLCASSSPGRGGSNQPQHFGDGTRLSIL.

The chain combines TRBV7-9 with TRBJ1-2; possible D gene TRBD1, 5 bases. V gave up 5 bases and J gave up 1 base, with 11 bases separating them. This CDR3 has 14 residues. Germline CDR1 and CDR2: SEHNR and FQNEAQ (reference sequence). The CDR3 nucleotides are TGTGCCAGCAGCCCACGGGGGGGTAACTATGGCTACACCTTC. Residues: CASSPRGGNYGYTF.

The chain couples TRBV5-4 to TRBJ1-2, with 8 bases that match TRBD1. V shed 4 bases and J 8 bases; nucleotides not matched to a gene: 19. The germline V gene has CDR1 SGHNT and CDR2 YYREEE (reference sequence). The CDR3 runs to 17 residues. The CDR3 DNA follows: TGTGCCAGCAGCCAAGTCCTTTACGCGACAGGGGATTTCGGCTACACCTTC. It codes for CASSQVLYATGDFGYTF.

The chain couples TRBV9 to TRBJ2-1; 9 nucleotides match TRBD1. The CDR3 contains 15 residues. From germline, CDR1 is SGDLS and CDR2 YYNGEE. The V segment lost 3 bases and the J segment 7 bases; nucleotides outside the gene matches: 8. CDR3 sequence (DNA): TGTGCCAGCAGCGCTTCCTCCGGGACAGGGAATGAGCAGTTCTTC. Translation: CASSASSGTGNEQFF.

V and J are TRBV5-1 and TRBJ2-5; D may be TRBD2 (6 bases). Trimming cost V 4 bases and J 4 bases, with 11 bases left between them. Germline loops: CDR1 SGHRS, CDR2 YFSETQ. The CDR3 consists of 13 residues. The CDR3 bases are TGCGCCAGCAGCATGGGAGGAAGAGAGACCCAGTACTTC. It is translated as CASSMGGRETQYF. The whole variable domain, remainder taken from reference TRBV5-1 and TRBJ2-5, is KAGVTQTPRYLIKTRGQQVTLSCSPISGHRSVSWYQQTPGQGLQFLFEYFSETQRNKGNFPGRFSGRQFSNSRSEMNVSTLELGDSALYLCASSMGGRETQYFGPGTRLLVL.